A selection of T cell receptor beta chains follows, all from one sample in a study of kidney transplant recipient with SARS-CoV-2 infection. In TCRdb, the reads were re-called with MiXCR into one record per CDR3 protein. Here the sample spans about 240,000 distinct CDR3 sequences, 29% being singletons. This specimen was a blood sample, taken at baseline and on day 111 from a kidney transplant recipient. Receptors were obtained from a male patient aged 25-45 years who had COVID-19 and was a kidney transplant recipient. Some T cells may be the graft donor's. The CDR3 runs from the conserved cysteine through the conserved F or W. D genes are given only for firm matches. Clone size, where shown, is once, few, many, or a class for clones that have expanded.

D	V	J	size	CDR3	DNA
TRBD1	TRBV10-2	TRBJ2-7	many	CASSDGTGTYEQYF	TGCGCCAGCAGTGACGGGACAGGGACCTACGAGCAGTACTTC
-	TRBV12-3/TRBV12-4	TRBJ1-2	many	CASSSHPTAGKTYGYTF	TGTGCCAGCAGTTCCCATCCCACAGCAGGAAAGACCTATGGCTACACCTTC
TRBD1	TRBV12-3/TRBV12-4	TRBJ2-5	many	CASSGDRQETQYF	TGTGCCAGCAGCGGGGACAGACAAGAGACCCAGTACTTC
-	TRBV9	TRBJ1-1	many	CASSVVDYPVWGANAFF	TGTGCCAGCAGCGTAGTTGATTACCCGGTCTGGGGGGCTAATGCTTTCTTT
-	TRBV11-3	TRBJ2-1	once	CASSLGRSYNVQFF	TGTGCCAGCAGCTTAGGACGTTCCTACAATGTGCAGTTCTTC
-	TRBV3-1	TRBJ2-2	many	CASSFLHPISGLTGELFF	TGTGCCAGCAGCTTCCTCCATCCCATTTCAGGCTTGACCGGGGAGCTGTTTTTT
-	TRBV23-1	TRBJ1-2	many	CASSVVLLRRKTYGYTF	TGCGCCAGCAGTGTAGTACTGCTACGCAGAAAGACCTATGGCTACACCTTC
TRBD1	TRBV7-2	TRBJ2-2	many	CASSSDRTGELFF	TGTGCCAGCAGCTCGGACAGGACCGGGGAGCTGTTTTTT
-	TRBV27	TRBJ1-6	many	CASSSQFLYNSPLHF	TGTGCCAGCAGTTCTCAGTTCCTCTATAATTCACCCCTCCACTTT
-	TRBV28	TRBJ2-5	few	CASSLSTGLLQETQYF	TGTGCCAGCAGTTTATCCACAGGACTACTACAAGAGACCCAGTACTTC
TRBD2	TRBV6-5	TRBJ2-4	-	CASSYSGLAGSKNIQYF	TGTGCCAGCAGTTACTCTGGACTAGCGGGTTCCAAAAACATTCAGTACTTC
-	TRBV4-1	TRBJ1-2	-	CASSEVILNRKTYGYTF	TGCGCCAGCAGCGAGGTTATCTTGAACCGAAAGACCTATGGCTACACCTTC
TRBD1	TRBV20-1	TRBJ1-1	-	CSADGIRLGTGEFTEAFF	TGCAGTGCCGATGGAATAAGACTTGGGACAGGGGAATTCACTGAAGCTTTCTTT
TRBD1	TRBV6-5	TRBJ1-3	many	CASRTGGSGNTIYF	TGTGCCAGCAGGACAGGGGGCTCTGGAAACACCATATATTTT
TRBD2	TRBV6-5	TRBJ2-1	-	CASSYSGSNNEQFF	TGTGCCAGCAGTTATAGCGGGAGCAACAATGAGCAGTTCTTC
TRBD1	TRBV28	TRBJ2-5	few	CASSPLWDRGGATQYF	TGTGCCAGCAGTCCCCTCTGGGACAGGGGTGGAGCGACCCAGTACTTC
TRBD2	TRBV27	TRBJ2-1	-	CANSLLGLAGAWNEQFF	TGTGCCAACAGTTTACTCGGACTAGCGGGAGCTTGGAATGAACAGTTCTTC
-	TRBV4-3	TRBJ2-7	many	CASSQVMDGAYEQYF	TGCGCCAGCAGCCAGGTTATGGACGGAGCCTACGAGCAGTACTTC
-	TRBV19	TRBJ1-1	many	CASSIGGFMNTEAFF	TGTGCCAGTAGTATAGGGGGGTTCATGAACACTGAAGCTTTCTTT
TRBD1	TRBV6-5	TRBJ1-1	many	CASTKMGQAEAFF	TGTGCCAGCACTAAAATGGGACAGGCTGAAGCTTTCTTT
-	TRBV18	TRBJ2-7	-	CASSLAEEQYF	TGTGCCAGCTCACTGGCGGAGGAGCAGTACTTC
-	TRBV10-3	TRBJ1-1	many	CAISEGGAVRGTEAFF	TGTGCCATCAGTGAGGGGGGGGCTGTAAGGGGCACTGAAGCTTTCTTT
-	TRBV23-1	TRBJ1-2	many	CASSCCTLRRKTYGYTF	TGCGCCAGCAGTTGTTGCACGCTACGCAGAAAGACCTATGGCTACACCTTC
-	TRBV4-1	TRBJ2-1	-	CASSHGKGGEQFF	TGCGCCAGCAGCCATGGTAAAGGGGGGGAGCAGTTCTTC
TRBD2	TRBV11-2	TRBJ2-1	few	CASSPTSGRYEQFF	TGTGCCAGCAGCCCGACTAGCGGGAGGTATGAGCAGTTCTTC
TRBD1	TRBV29-1	TRBJ2-7	many	CSVEGGQGASYEQYF	TGCAGCGTTGAAGGGGGACAGGGGGCTTCCTACGAGCAGTACTTC
-	TRBV19	TRBJ2-1	-	CASTRGGWQFF	TGTGCCAGTACGCGTGGGGGCTGGCAGTTCTTC
-	TRBV3-1	TRBJ1-2	-	CASSSLSTLRKTYSYTF	TGTGCCAGCAGCTCGCTGTCCACCCTTCGAAAGACCTATAGCTACACCTTC
-	TRBV11-2	TRBJ2-5	many	CASSLVGDKPGQDGTQYF	TGTGCCAGCAGCTTAGTCGGGGATAAACCAGGGCAGGACGGGACCCAGTACTTC
-	TRBV14	TRBJ1-2	-	CASSQFSQSGKTYGYTF	TGTGCCAGCAGCCAATTCTCGCAATCTGGAAAGACCTATGGCTACACCTTC
-	TRBV7-9	TRBJ2-5	many	CASSPMGGQETQYF	TGTGCCAGCAGCCCGATGGGGGGCCAAGAGACCCAGTACTTC
-	TRBV11-3	TRBJ1-2	many	CASSDISDLGKTYGYTF	TGTGCCAGCAGCGATATCTCCGATCTCGGAAAGACCTATGGCTACACCTTC
TRBD2	TRBV3-1	TRBJ2-1	many	CASSRLAGGDSYNEQFF	TGTGCCAGCAGCCGTCTAGCGGGAGGGGATTCCTACAATGAGCAGTTCTTC
TRBD2	TRBV10-3	TRBJ2-7	many	CAISPGLAGGSDTGQYF	TGTGCCATCAGCCCCGGACTAGCGGGAGGATCTGATACCGGGCAGTACTTC
TRBD2	TRBV9	TRBJ2-7	few	CASSVGGGTEQYF	TGTGCCAGCAGCGTAGGGGGGGGGACCGAGCAGTACTTC
-	TRBV21-1	TRBJ2-3	many	CASRRTLATVMQDTQYF	TGTGCCAGCAGGAGGACACTAGCTACAGTCATGCAAGATACGCAGTATTTT
-	TRBV11-2	TRBJ2-4	-	CASSSVSTSRKTYGHTF	TGTGCCAGCAGCTCAGTTTCAACAAGCAGAAAGACCTATGGCCACACCTTC
-	TRBV7-9	TRBJ1-2	few	CASSYRVYHGKTYGYTF	TGTGCCAGCAGCTACAGAGTATACCATGGAAAGACCTATGGCTACACCTTC
-	TRBV6-5	TRBJ1-6	many	CASSYYSGSPLHF	TGTGCCAGCAGTTACTACTCGGGTTCACCCCTCCACTTT
-	TRBV30	TRBJ1-3	many	CAWSPGLLSGNTIYF	TGTGCCTGGAGTCCCGGACTGCTCTCTGGAAACACCATATATTTT
-	TRBV20-1	TRBJ2-5	many	CSARYGSGETQYF	TGCAGTGCTAGATACGGGAGCGGGGAGACCCAGTACTTC
-	TRBV11-3	TRBJ1-2	many	CASSAFDDLGKTYGYTF	TGTGCCAGCAGCGCCTTCGACGATCTCGGAAAGACCTATGGCTACACCTTC
TRBD1	TRBV28	TRBJ1-1	-	CAIGLGTVNTEAFF	TGTGCCATCGGTTTAGGGACAGTGAACACTGAAGCTTTCTTT
-	TRBV5-5	TRBJ2-1	many	CASSLGLGVGLNEQFF	TGTGCCAGCAGCTTGGGCTTGGGGGTAGGCCTAAATGAGCAGTTCTTC
TRBD1	TRBV11-2	TRBJ1-1	many	CASSSGGLGNTEAFF	TGTGCCAGCAGCTCAGGGGGATTGGGGAACACTGAAGCTTTCTTT
-	TRBV3-1	TRBJ2-2	-	CASSTSLPISGLTGELFF	TGTGCCAGCAGCACTTCGCTTCCCATTTCAGGCTTGACCGGGGAGCTGTTTTTT
-	TRBV7-6	TRBJ1-2	many	CASSLLNESRKTYGYTF	TGTGCCAGCAGCTTGCTAAATGAATCTCGAAAGACCTATGGCTACACCTTC
-	TRBV6-5	TRBJ1-2	many	CASSNCVECRKTYGYTF	TGTGCCAGCAGTAACTGCGTGGAATGTAGAAAGACCTATGGCTACACCTTC
-	TRBV18	TRBJ1-3	many	CASSQTEATGNTIYF	TGTGCCAGCTCACAGACAGAGGCCACTGGAAACACCATATATTTT
TRBD1	TRBV5-1	TRBJ1-3	many	CASSPGRGGWSGNTIYF	TGCGCCAGCAGCCCTGGCCGAGGGGGCTGGTCTGGAAACACCATATATTTT
-	TRBV16	TRBJ1-2	-	CASSQRKVVRKTYGYTF	TGTGCCAGCAGCCAAAGGAAGGTCGTTAGAAAGACCTATGGCTACACCTTC
-	TRBV5-1	TRBJ2-2	-	CAISRGYTGELFF	TGCGCCATCTCCCGGGGTTACACCGGGGAGCTGTTTTTT
-	TRBV7-6	TRBJ2-5	-	CASSFGMKLDPQETQYF	TGTGCCAGCAGCTTCGGCATGAAACTGGATCCCCAAGAGACCCAGTACTTC
-	TRBV7-8	TRBJ1-1	-	CASSLLTSDMNTEAFF	TGTGCCAGCAGCTTATTAACCTCGGATATGAACACTGAAGCTTTCTTT